This is a list of T cell receptor beta chains from one sample in a study of blood T cells in healthy people across ages. One entry per CDR3 protein, called by TCRdb with MiXCR from the 5' RACE reads. The repertoire includes about 670,000 distinct CDR3 sequences, around 52% of them detected once, and approximately 13% sits in the top ten. Sequencing was performed on blood. The receptor set was obtained from a woman older than 75 in good health. The CDR3 runs from the conserved cysteine through the conserved F or W. D genes are given only for firm matches. A row's size may be missing; if present it is once, few, many or a size class.

j_gene,d_gene,v_gene,abundance,CDR3nt,CDR3aa
TRBJ1-2,TRBD1,TRBV2,.,TGTGCCAGCAAGGTACAGGGGCAGGGCTATGGCTACACCTTC,CASKVQGQGYGYTF
TRBJ2-5,TRBD2,TRBV4-3,.,TGCGCCAGCAGCCAAGAGACTAGCGGGAGTGGGGAGACCCAGTACTTC,CASSQETSGSGETQYF
TRBJ2-3,.,TRBV20-1,.,TGCGGTGCTAGGATTTTTAGGGATACGCAGTATTTT,CGARIFRDTQYF
TRBJ2-5,TRBD2,TRBV24-1,.,TGTGCCACCTTTATGACTAGCGGGAGTGTCAATGAGCAGTACTTC,CATFMTSGSVNEQYF
TRBJ2-3,TRBD2,TRBV20-1,.,TGCAGTGCGCCACTAGAGCGGGACACAGATACGCAGTATTTT,CSAPLERDTDTQYF
TRBJ2-7,.,TRBV7-6,.,TGTGCCAGCAGCTTAGAAAGGGACATCTCCTACGAGCAGTACTTC,CASSLERDISYEQYF
TRBJ2-3,TRBD2,TRBV12-3/TRBV12-4,.,TGTGCCAGCAGTCAAGGGACTAGCGGGCCGCTCCCCACAGATACGGAGTATTTT,CASSQGTSGPLPTDTEYF
TRBJ2-1,.,TRBV9,many,TGTGCCAGCAGCGTAGATTTAGTGGGGACGACCTACAATGAGCAGTTCTTC,CASSVDLVGTTYNEQFF
TRBJ2-1,.,TRBV5-1,few,TGCGCCAGCAGCGGCGGGACTCCAGACAATGAGCAGTTCTTC,CASSGGTPDNEQFF
TRBJ1-6,TRBD1,TRBV6-6,few,TGTGCCAGCAGTTACCGGGACAGGGGTTCACCCCTCCACTTT,CASSYRDRGSPLHF
TRBJ1-6,.,TRBV20-1,.,TGCAGTGCTGGAGAAGACGTAGCTTCACCCCTCCACTTT,CSAGEDVASPLHF
TRBJ2-5,TRBD1,TRBV15,.,TGTGCCACCAGCAGAGGCCAGGGGGCTAAGTACTTC,CATSRGQGAKYF
TRBJ2-5,TRBD1,TRBV7-2,.,TGTGCCAGCAGCTTAGAGAGGGGGCGGTACAATGAGCAGTACTTC,CASSLERGRYNEQYF
TRBJ2-1,.,TRBV5-1,.,TGCGCCAGCAAGAGTGGGAGTAATTCCTACAATGAGCAGTTCTTC,CASKSGSNSYNEQFF
TRBJ2-5,.,TRBV18,.,TGTGCCAGCTTACCGCAGTGGGGCCCAACGGAGACCCAGTACTTC,CASLPQWGPTETQYF
TRBJ2-7,.,TRBV24-1,few,TGTGCCACCAGTGTTAGTCCAGGACATCCTTTCTACGAGCAGTACTTC,CATSVSPGHPFYEQYF
TRBJ1-4,TRBD1,TRBV7-2,.,TGTGCCAGCAGCTTAGGGGACAGTGGTGAAAAACTGTTTTTT,CASSLGDSGEKLFF
TRBJ1-2,.,TRBV5-1,.,TGCGCCAGCAGCTCCCGGGGTTATGGCAACACCTTC,CASSSRGYGNTF
TRBJ2-3,.,TRBV29-1,.,TGCAGCGTTGCCGGTGCCGTCAGGCGAGGCACAGATACGCAGTATTTT,CSVAGAVRRGTDTQYF
TRBJ1-6,.,TRBV5-1,few,TGCGCCAGCAGCCCCGAAGGGGGTACACCCCTCCACTTT,CASSPEGGTPLHF
TRBJ1-6,.,TRBV27,.,TGTGCCAGCAGTTTTGGGAGGGATGCGGATTCACCCCTCCACTTT,CASSFGRDADSPLHF
TRBJ2-1,TRBD2,TRBV18,.,TGTGCCAGCTCACCGTACTCTAGCGGGAGTTACAATGAGCAGTTCTTC,CASSPYSSGSYNEQFF
TRBJ1-2,TRBD1,TRBV14,few,TGTGCCAGCAGCCTAAGGACAGGAAGCTATGGCTACACCTTC,CASSLRTGSYGYTF
TRBJ2-2,TRBD2,TRBV7-9,.,TGTGCCAGCAGCAGGACTAGCGCGAACACCGGGGAGCTGTTTTTT,CASSRTSANTGELFF
TRBJ1-1,.,TRBV20-1,.,TGCAGTTCTAGGAGGATGAACACTGAAGCTTTCTTT,CSSRRMNTEAFF
TRBJ1-1,.,TRBV6-2/TRBV6-3,.,TGTGCCAGCAGTTACGGGGGCATTCAAGTATTCAATGAAGCTTTCTTT,CASSYGGIQVFNEAFF
TRBJ2-5,.,TRBV20-1,.,TGCAGTGCTAGAGAGGGCCACCAAGAGACCCAGTACTTC,CSAREGHQETQYF
TRBJ2-2,.,TRBV12-3/TRBV12-4,once,TGTGCCAGCAGTTTATACACGAACACCGGGGAGCTGTTTTTT,CASSLYTNTGELFF
TRBJ2-6,.,TRBV21-1,.,TGTGCCAGCAGCAACTCTTTACAGGACCAGTTCTCTGGGGCCAACGTCCTGACTTTC,CASSNSLQDQFSGANVLTF
TRBJ2-5,.,TRBV2,few,TGTGCCAGCAGTGATACGACCCGTGAGACCCAGTACTTC,CASSDTTRETQYF
TRBJ1-1,.,TRBV28,.,TGTGCCAGCAGTTTATTGGGACAATTTGAAGCTTTCTTT,CASSLLGQFEAFF
TRBJ1-5,.,TRBV20-1,many,TGCAGTGCTAGGCCCACCGACAACAATAGCAATCAGCCCCAGCATTTT,CSARPTDNNSNQPQHF
TRBJ1-5,TRBD1,TRBV3-1,.,TGTGCCAGCAGAGCAGGACAGGGTCAGCCCCAGCATTTT,CASRAGQGQPQHF
TRBJ2-7,.,TRBV9,many,TGTGCCAGCAGCTCCCAAGGGTGGGAGCAGTACTTC,CASSSQGWEQYF
TRBJ2-1,TRBD2,TRBV20-1,once,TGCAGTGCTATTCCTAGCGGGAGAATAAACAATGAGCAGTTCTTC,CSAIPSGRINNEQFF
TRBJ2-5,TRBD2,TRBV12-3/TRBV12-4,.,TGTGCCAGCAGTTTAAGCGGGAGGGACCAAGAGACCCAGTACTTC,CASSLSGRDQETQYF
TRBJ2-7,.,TRBV10-3,many,TGTGCCATCAGTGTTTCCCCCTACGAGCAGTACTTC,CAISVSPYEQYF
TRBJ2-1,.,TRBV7-3,once,TGTGCCAGCAGCTTGATGTCGACAGAGTCTCAGTACAATGAGCAGTTCTTC,CASSLMSTESQYNEQFF
TRBJ2-6,.,TRBV20-1,many,TGCAGTGCCGACAGGAATACAGGGCCTGGGGCCAACGTCCTGACTTTC,CSADRNTGPGANVLTF
TRBJ1-5,.,TRBV3-1,few,TGCGCCAGCAGCCAAGCAGGTCAGCCCCAGCATTTT,CASSQAGQPQHF
TRBJ2-3,TRBD2,TRBV20-1,.,TGCAGTGCTAGGCCCCTTCGACTAGCGGGAAATACAGATACGCAGTATTTT,CSARPLRLAGNTDTQYF
TRBJ2-3,.,TRBV24-1,few,TGTGCCACCAGTGATGCAGGGGCAGGGGGCACAGATACGCAGTATTTT,CATSDAGAGGTDTQYF
TRBJ1-1,.,TRBV12-3/TRBV12-4,.,TGTGCCAGCAGTTTTGGGAGGGCGAACACTGAAGCTTTCTTT,CASSFGRANTEAFF
TRBJ1-4,.,TRBV20-1,.,TGCAGTGCTAGAGATGTCCAGGGAGATGAAAAACTGTTTTTT,CSARDVQGDEKLFF
TRBJ2-3,.,TRBV5-1,.,TGCGCCAGCAGCTTGTTCACGGCAAGCACAGATACGCAGTATTTT,CASSLFTASTDTQYF
TRBJ2-1,TRBD2,TRBV12-3/TRBV12-4,.,TGTGCCAGCACGAATGGACTAGCGGGAGATCGCCCTTACAATGAGCAGTTCTTC,CASTNGLAGDRPYNEQFF
TRBJ2-1,TRBD2,TRBV9,many,TGTGCCAGCAGCGTACTAGCGGGGAGTAATGAGCAGTTCTTC,CASSVLAGSNEQFF
TRBJ2-3,.,TRBV10-3,once,TGTGCCATCAGTGAGGCGACGGTTAGCACAGATACGCAGTATTTT,CAISEATVSTDTQYF
TRBJ1-2,.,TRBV27,.,TGTGCCAGCCGTGCCCGGGGGTCTACTAACTATGGCTACACCTTC,CASRARGSTNYGYTF
TRBJ2-2,TRBD2,TRBV6-6,many,TGTGCCAGCAGTTACTTATTGGCGGGGGGGCATACCGGGGAGCTGTTTTTT,CASSYLLAGGHTGELFF
TRBJ2-5,.,TRBV28,.,TGTGCCAGCTCCTTATGGGGCAGGGCAGAGACCCAGTACTTC,CASSLWGRAETQYF
TRBJ2-3,TRBD2,TRBV7-2,many,TGTGCCAGCAGCCTCCGACTAGCGATAGATACGCAGTATTTT,CASSLRLAIDTQYF
TRBJ2-1,TRBD2,TRBV28,.,TGTGCCACCCTCCGGGGGGGCTCCTACAATGAGCAGTTCTTC,CATLRGGSYNEQFF
TRBJ1-4,TRBD1,TRBV9,few,TGTGCCAGCAGCGTAGCCGGGACAGGGATTAATGAAAAACTGTTTTTT,CASSVAGTGINEKLFF
TRBJ2-1,.,TRBV7-9,many,TGTGCCAGCAGCCCCCCCTTACAGAACTACAATGAGCAGTTCTTC,CASSPPLQNYNEQFF
TRBJ1-2,.,TRBV20-1,.,TGCAGTGCTAGTGGATTGGGGACTAGAAAGCAAAGAGAGAGATACTATGGCTACACCTTC,CSASGLGTRKQRERYYGYTF